The sequence of this T cell receptor beta chain was determined in a study of blood T cell repertoires in COVID-19. The table came from immunoSEQ multiplex PCR; TCRdb's copy has only in-frame clones and leaves some out. The sample lists some 93,000 clones, roughly nine tenths seen once, with 10% in the top ten. V gave up 5 bases and J gave up 0 bases, with 20 bases separating them. This CDR3 has 17 amino acids. CDR1 LNHDA and CDR2 SQIVND come from the germline V gene (reference sequence). The specimen was peripheral blood. The clonotype was recovered from a man in his forties or fifties with acute or convalescent COVID-19. V gene TRBV19 combines with J gene TRBJ2-7; D may be TRBD2 (6 bases). DNA for the CDR3: TGTGCCAGTAGTGGCCCACCACGGGACTTTAGCTCCTACGAGCAGTACTTC. It encodes CASSGPPRDFSSYEQYF.